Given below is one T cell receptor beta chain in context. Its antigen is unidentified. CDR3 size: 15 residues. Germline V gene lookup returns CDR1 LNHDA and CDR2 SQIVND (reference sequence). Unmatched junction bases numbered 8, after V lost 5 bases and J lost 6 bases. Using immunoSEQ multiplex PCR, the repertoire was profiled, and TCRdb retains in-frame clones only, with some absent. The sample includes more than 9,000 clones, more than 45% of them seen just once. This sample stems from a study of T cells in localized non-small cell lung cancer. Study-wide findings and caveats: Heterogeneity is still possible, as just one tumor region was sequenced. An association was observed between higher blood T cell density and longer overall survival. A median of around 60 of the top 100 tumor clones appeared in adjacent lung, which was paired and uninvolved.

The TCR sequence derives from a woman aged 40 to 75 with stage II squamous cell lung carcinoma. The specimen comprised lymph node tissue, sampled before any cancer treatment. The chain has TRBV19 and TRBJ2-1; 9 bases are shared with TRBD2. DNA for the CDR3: TGTGCCAGTAGTTCCGGGACTAGCATCCTCAATGAGCAGTTCTTC. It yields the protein CASSSGTSILNEQFF. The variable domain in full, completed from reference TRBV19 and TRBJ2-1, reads DGGITQSPKYLFRKEGQNVTLSCEQNLNHDAMYWYRQDPGQGLRLIYYSQIVNDFQKGDIAEGYSVSREKKESFPLTVTSAQKNPTAFYLCASSSGTSILNEQFFGPGTRLTVL.